These 8 T cell receptor beta chains were sequenced from one sample in a study of blood T cell repertoires in COVID-19. The repertoire was sequenced with immunoSEQ multiplex PCR; TCRdb's copy has only in-frame clones and lacks some. Altogether approximately 21,000 clones are present, roughly 73% being singletons, with the ten largest covering around 19%. The material sequenced was peripheral blood. These receptors were obtained from a human donor in a cohort sampled during active or convalescent COVID-19.

V usage is TRBV10-2 and J usage is TRBJ2-7; the D gene is possibly TRBD1 (6 bases). V was cut by 0 bases and J by 5 bases, with 23 bases left in between. The V gene's germline CDR1 is WSHSY and CDR2 SAAADI. The CDR3 loop spans 18 amino acids. The CDR3 DNA reads TGCGCCAGCAGTGAGTCGTGGACAGCGGCAGTTGGCTACCACGAGCAGTACTTC. Translation: CASSESWTAAVGYHEQYF.

The V call is TRBV5-5, the J call TRBJ1-1, with unresolved D. Trimming cost V 4 bases and J 1 base, with 11 bases left between them. The CDR3 is 14 residues long. Looked up from germline, CDR1 is SGHKS and CDR2 is YYEKEE (reference sequence). The CDR3 sequence: CASSPWWPNTEAFF. CDR3 nucleotides: TGTGCCAGCAGCCCGTGGTGGCCGAACACTGAAGCTTTCTTT.

The V gene is TRBV3-1 (or the pseudogene TRBV3-2), the J gene TRBJ1-1; D call uncertain. The CDR3 is 15 amino acids. The germline V gene encodes CDR1 LGHDT and CDR2 YNNKEL (reference sequence). V lost 5 bases to trimming and J lost 6 bases, with 19 bases between them. The CDR3 sequence is CASSSSGMGRSEAFF. The CDR3 DNA reads TGTGCCAGCAGCTCATCGGGGATGGGTAGGTCTGAAGCTTTCTTT.

The V and J genes are TRBV7-9 and TRBJ2-3; 7 nucleotides agree with TRBD2. CDR1 SEHNR and CDR2 FQNEAQ come from the germline V gene (reference sequence). Trimming removed 8 bases from V and 5 bases from J; junction bases left unmatched: 4. This CDR3 spans 12 amino acids. CDR3 sequence reads: CASGGSRDTQYF. CDR3 nucleotide sequence: TGTGCCAGCGGCGGGAGTAGAGATACGCAGTATTTT.

This chain joins TRBV21-1 and TRBJ2-4; TRBD1, as called in the table, went unchecked against the DNA. TRBV21-1 is deemed a pseudogene. The CDR3 loop spans 15 amino acids. The CDR3 nucleotides are TGTGCCAGAACTTCCAGGGGGGAATCCAAAAACATTCAGTACTTC. The encoded protein is CARTSRGESKNIQYF.

The V and J genes are TRBV5-1 and TRBJ2-5; 11 bases align to TRBD2. Per the germline V gene, CDR1 is SGHRS and CDR2 is YFSETQ. The CDR3 is 16 residues long. The trim removed 1 base at V and 7 bases at J, leaving 9 bases unmatched. CDR3 in DNA: TGCGCCAGCAGCTTGAGAACCCTTACTAGCGGGGGGACCCAGTACTTC. Translating gives CASSLRTLTSGGTQYF.

CDR3 coding DNA: TGTGCCAGCAGGTGTCAGGGGCCCTTAGGCACCGGGGAGCTGTTTTTT. This sequence encodes CASRCQGPLGTGELFF. The J gene is TRBJ2-2, the V gene TRBV6-9; weak D call: TRBD1 (6 bases). Trimming pared 6 bases from V and 4 bases from J, leaving 18 bases between. Germline values: CDR1 MNHGY, CDR2 SVAAGI. The CDR3 length is 16 residues.

The rearrangement uses TRBV5-1 and TRBJ2-2; D is uncertain. The germline gives CDR1 SGHRS, CDR2 YFSETQ. CDR3 length: 13 residues. The V and J ends lost 5 bases and 6 bases respectively, with 11 bases between them. The CDR3 spells CASSPVLAGELFF. DNA of the CDR3: TGCGCCAGCAGTCCCGTCCTAGCCGGGGAGCTGTTTTTT.